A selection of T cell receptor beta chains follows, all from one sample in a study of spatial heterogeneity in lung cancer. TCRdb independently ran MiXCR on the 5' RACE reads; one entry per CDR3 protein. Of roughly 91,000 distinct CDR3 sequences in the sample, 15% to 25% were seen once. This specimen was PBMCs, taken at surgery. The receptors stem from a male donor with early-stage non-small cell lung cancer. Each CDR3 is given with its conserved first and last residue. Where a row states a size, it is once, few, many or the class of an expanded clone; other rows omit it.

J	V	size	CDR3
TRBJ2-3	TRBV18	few	CASSRQQGAQRTDTQYF
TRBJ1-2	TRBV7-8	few	CASSPGRGSYGYTF
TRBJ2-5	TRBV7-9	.	CASSLTQGETQYF
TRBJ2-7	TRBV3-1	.	CASSPSRGKNYEQYF
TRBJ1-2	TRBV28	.	CASSHPGQGEDYGYTF
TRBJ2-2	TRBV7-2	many	CASSLVANTGELFF
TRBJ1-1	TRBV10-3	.	CASSGGMATEAFF
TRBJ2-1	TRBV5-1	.	CASSSASGRLNEQFF
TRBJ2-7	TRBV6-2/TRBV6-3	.	CASRWIGDEQYF
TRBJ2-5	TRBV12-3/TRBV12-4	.	CASSPGTGGKIGETQYF
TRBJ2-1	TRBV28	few	CASSLAPARGEQFF
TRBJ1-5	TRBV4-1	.	CASSQDGERVQPQHF
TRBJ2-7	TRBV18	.	CASSPTNRGNEQYF
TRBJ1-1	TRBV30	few	CAWSRQGDTEAFF
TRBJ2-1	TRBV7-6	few	CASSQAPGEKYNEQFF
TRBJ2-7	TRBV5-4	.	CASSLPPTYEQYF
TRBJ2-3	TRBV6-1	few	CASSEERGRTDTQYF
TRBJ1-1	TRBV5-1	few	CASSLVGTNTEAFF
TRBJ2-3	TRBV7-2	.	CASSPTVDTQYF
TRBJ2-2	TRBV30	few	CAWSVPPTGELFF
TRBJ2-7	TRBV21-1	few	CASSKGTEQYF
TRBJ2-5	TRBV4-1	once	CASSQDYRGDQETQYF
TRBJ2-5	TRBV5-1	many	CASSLALQEQETQYF
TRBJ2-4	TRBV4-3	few	CASSQRIASDIQYF
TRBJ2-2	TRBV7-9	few	CASSPEAPFAAGELFF
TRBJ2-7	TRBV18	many	CASSPTGSSYEQYF
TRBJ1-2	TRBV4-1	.	CASSQDQGGAYYGYTF
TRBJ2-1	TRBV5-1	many	CASSSLASSYNEQFF
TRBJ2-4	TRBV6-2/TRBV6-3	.	CASSDMRAKNIQYF
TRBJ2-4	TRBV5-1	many	CASSLGGEAKNIQYF
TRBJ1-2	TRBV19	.	CASRDRDRHGYTF
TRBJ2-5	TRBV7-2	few	CASRFFGGALQETQYF
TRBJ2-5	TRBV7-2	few	CASSFWTSGGQETQYF
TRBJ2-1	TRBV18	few	CASSLGQGRNNEQFF
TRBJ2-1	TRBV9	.	CASSRQTGGNEQFF